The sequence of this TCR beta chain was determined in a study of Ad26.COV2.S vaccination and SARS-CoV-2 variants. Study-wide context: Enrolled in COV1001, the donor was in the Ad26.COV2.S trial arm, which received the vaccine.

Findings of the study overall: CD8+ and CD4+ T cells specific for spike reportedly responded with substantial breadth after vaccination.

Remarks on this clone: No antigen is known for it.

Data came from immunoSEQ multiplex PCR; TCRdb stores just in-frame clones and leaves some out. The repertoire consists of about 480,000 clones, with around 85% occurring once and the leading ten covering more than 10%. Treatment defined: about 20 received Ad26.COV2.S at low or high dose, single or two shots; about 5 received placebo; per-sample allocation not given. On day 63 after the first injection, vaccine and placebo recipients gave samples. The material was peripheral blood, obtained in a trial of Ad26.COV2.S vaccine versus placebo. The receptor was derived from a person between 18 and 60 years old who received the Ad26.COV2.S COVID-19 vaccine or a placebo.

The CDR3, as DNA: TGTGCCAGCAGCTTCATCCCGCGGGCAGGGTATGGCTACACCTTC. This translates into CASSFIPRAGYGYTF. This chain links TRBV7-9 with TRBJ1-2, with TRBD1 as a possible D gene (5 bases). The germline V and J ends were trimmed by 3 bases and 5 bases, with 16 bases remaining between them. This CDR3 is 15 amino acids long. Germline CDR1 and CDR2: SEHNR and FQNEAQ (reference sequence). Together with reference TRBV7-9 and TRBJ1-2, the CDR3 gives the full variable domain: DTGVSQNPRHKITKRGQNVTFRCDPISEHNRLYWYRQTLGQGPEFLTYFQNEAQLEKSRLLSDRFSAERPKGSFSTLEIQRTEQGDSAMYLCASSFIPRAGYGYTFGSGTRLTVV.